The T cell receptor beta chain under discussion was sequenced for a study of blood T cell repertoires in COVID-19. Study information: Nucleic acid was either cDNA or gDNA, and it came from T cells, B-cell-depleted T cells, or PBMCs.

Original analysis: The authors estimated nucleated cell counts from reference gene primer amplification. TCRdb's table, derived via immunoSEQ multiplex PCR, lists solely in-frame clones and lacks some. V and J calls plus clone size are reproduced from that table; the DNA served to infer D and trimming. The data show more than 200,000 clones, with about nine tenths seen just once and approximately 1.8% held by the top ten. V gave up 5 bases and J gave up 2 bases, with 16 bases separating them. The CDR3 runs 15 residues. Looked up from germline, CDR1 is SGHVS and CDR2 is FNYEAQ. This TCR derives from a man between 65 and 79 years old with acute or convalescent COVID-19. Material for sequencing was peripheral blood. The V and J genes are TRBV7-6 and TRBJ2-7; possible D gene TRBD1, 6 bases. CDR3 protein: CASSLMGAGPYEQYF. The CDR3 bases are TGTGCCAGCAGCCTAATGGGGGCAGGGCCCTACGAGCAGTACTTC.